This T cell receptor (beta chain) was profiled in a study of blood T cell repertoires in COVID-19. Turning to this clone: A junction end diverges from the germline sequence, so it may reflect a read error.

Original handling: Cell counts per sample came from amplifying reference gene primers. Sequencing used immunoSEQ multiplex PCR; TCRdb keeps in-frame clones, though not all of them. V and J calls and clone size come straight from that table; D and trimming were deduced from the DNA. The sample has about 210,000 clones, approximately 80% seen once. The CDR3 runs to 16 residues. The germline CDR1 and CDR2 sequences are MRHNA and SNTAGT. The chain combines TRBV6-4 with TRBJ2-7; D might be TRBD2 (5 bases). This clonotype originated in a human donor in a cohort sampled during active COVID-19. The sequenced sample was peripheral blood. The CDR3 sequence: CARSDRPRVRRREQYF. The CDR3 coding sequence is TGTGCCAGAAGTGACCGCCCCCGGGTCCGGAGGCGCGAGCAGTACTTC.